This T cell receptor (beta chain) was retrieved from a study of T cells of healthy individuals. This clonotype was picked up many times. V was trimmed by 0 bases and J by 6 bases, leaving 11 bases between them. The CDR3 is 14 amino acids. Germline-derived CDR1 and CDR2 are MGHDK and SYGVNS. TCRdb re-called the 5' RACE reads with MiXCR, one entry per CDR3 protein. The repertoire consists of around 100,000 distinct CDR3 sequences, with roughly a sixth occurring once and the leading ten covering under 7.5%. The receptor was isolated from a human donor in good health. The chain is built from TRBV25-1 and TRBJ1-2; tentatively, D is TRBD1 (6 bases). The CDR3 DNA is TGTGCCAGCAGTGAATATGGGGACATGGATGGCTACACCTTC. Residues: CASSEYGDMDGYTF.